Listed below are T cell receptor beta chains from one sample, sequenced in a study of blood T cells in healthy people across ages. TCRdb ran MiXCR on the 5' RACE reads and lists one entry per CDR3 protein. The sample comprises about 810,000 distinct CDR3 sequences, 35% to 40% of which are singletons, and 10% to 15% rests with the top ten. What was sequenced was blood. These TCRs come from a man aged 18 to 29 in good health. The CDR3 runs from the conserved cysteine through the conserved F or W. Fields, in order: J gene, V gene, CDR3 protein.

J gene: TRBJ1-2; V gene: TRBV4-2; CDR3 protein: CASSQDLLAVSNYGYTF
J gene: TRBJ1-6; V gene: TRBV12-3/TRBV12-4; CDR3 protein: CASSPARVTSPLHF
J gene: TRBJ2-5; V gene: TRBV7-8; CDR3 protein: CASRSSGVETQYF
J gene: TRBJ2-3; V gene: TRBV2; CDR3 protein: CASNRRGGVDTQYF
J gene: TRBJ2-7; V gene: TRBV20-1; CDR3 protein: CSARDGPGGSYEQYF
J gene: TRBJ2-1; V gene: TRBV20-1; CDR3 protein: CSASLRGMSEQFF
J gene: TRBJ2-2; V gene: TRBV7-9; CDR3 protein: CASSLRDSYTGELFF
J gene: TRBJ2-5; V gene: TRBV12-3/TRBV12-4; CDR3 protein: CASSVIGLQETQYF
J gene: TRBJ2-5; V gene: TRBV7-2; CDR3 protein: CASSLAVRGETQYF
J gene: TRBJ2-1; V gene: TRBV21-1; CDR3 protein: CASVGSNNGQFF
J gene: TRBJ2-3; V gene: TRBV20-1; CDR3 protein: CSARVIERGAEPDTQYF
J gene: TRBJ2-1; V gene: TRBV6-5; CDR3 protein: CASRTGVQGEQFF
J gene: -; V gene: TRBV12-3/TRBV12-4; CDR3 protein: CASNTSGGRYEQYF
J gene: TRBJ1-1; V gene: TRBV6-5; CDR3 protein: CASSLYLTNPNTEAFF
J gene: TRBJ2-1; V gene: TRBV14; CDR3 protein: CASSLPKGQGAYNEQFF
J gene: TRBJ1-1; V gene: TRBV4-3; CDR3 protein: CASSPASTGAYTEAFF
J gene: TRBJ2-1; V gene: TRBV25-1; CDR3 protein: CASSEFAVARQGVRNEQFF
J gene: TRBJ2-3; V gene: TRBV20-1; CDR3 protein: CSGRTDTQYF
J gene: TRBJ2-1; V gene: TRBV27; CDR3 protein: CASSPVERPYDEQFF
J gene: TRBJ2-4; V gene: TRBV6-2/TRBV6-3; CDR3 protein: CASSGGRHIGIQYF
J gene: TRBJ2-5; V gene: TRBV5-1; CDR3 protein: CASSLDLTTEETQYF
J gene: TRBJ2-3; V gene: TRBV6-5; CDR3 protein: CASSYSMRLAGESFTDTQYF
J gene: TRBJ2-7; V gene: TRBV7-2; CDR3 protein: CASSLGPYDEQYF
J gene: TRBJ2-5; V gene: TRBV14; CDR3 protein: CASSQGRPFQETQYF
J gene: TRBJ2-5; V gene: TRBV5-1; CDR3 protein: CASSLALVGGEQETQYF
J gene: TRBJ2-1; V gene: TRBV11-1; CDR3 protein: CASSSGGRGASSYNEQFF
J gene: TRBJ2-3; V gene: TRBV15; CDR3 protein: CVTSKDRGGGTQYF
J gene: TRBJ2-4; V gene: TRBV6-2/TRBV6-3; CDR3 protein: CASSYFGGKNIQYF
J gene: TRBJ2-1; V gene: TRBV3-1; CDR3 protein: CASSQGRGSPGFF
J gene: TRBJ1-2; V gene: TRBV12-3/TRBV12-4; CDR3 protein: CASSQGGGYTF
J gene: TRBJ1-1; V gene: TRBV5-5; CDR3 protein: CASSQYEGTGTEAFF
J gene: TRBJ2-1; V gene: TRBV5-1; CDR3 protein: CASSLFHRGEEGKTQFF
J gene: TRBJ1-5; V gene: TRBV10-3; CDR3 protein: CAISGGEGNQPQHF
J gene: TRBJ2-4; V gene: TRBV5-1; CDR3 protein: CARPLNIQYF
J gene: TRBJ1-1; V gene: TRBV5-1; CDR3 protein: CASSLVMLNTEAFF
J gene: TRBJ2-2; V gene: TRBV9; CDR3 protein: CASSVVAGSNTGELFF
J gene: TRBJ1-2; V gene: TRBV27; CDR3 protein: CASSLTVTNYYGYTF
J gene: TRBJ1-1; V gene: TRBV6-5; CDR3 protein: CASSPGYSGDTEAFF
J gene: TRBJ1-5; V gene: TRBV6-2/TRBV6-3; CDR3 protein: CASSYSGVRQPQHF
J gene: TRBJ2-1; V gene: TRBV6-2/TRBV6-3; CDR3 protein: CASTPGIIHEQFF
J gene: TRBJ1-5; V gene: TRBV18; CDR3 protein: CASSPGGQVDQPQHF
J gene: TRBJ2-5; V gene: TRBV5-5; CDR3 protein: CASSLVSSPTVQETQYF
J gene: TRBJ1-2; V gene: TRBV5-1; CDR3 protein: CASSLEPERSYYGYTF
J gene: TRBJ2-7; V gene: TRBV6-4; CDR3 protein: CASRVKYYEQYF
J gene: TRBJ1-6; V gene: TRBV12-3/TRBV12-4; CDR3 protein: CASSSGVTLHF
J gene: TRBJ1-1; V gene: TRBV5-6; CDR3 protein: CASRIWGGTGTEAFF
J gene: TRBJ2-1; V gene: TRBV4-1; CDR3 protein: CASSHRSGDSYNEQFF
J gene: TRBJ1-4; V gene: TRBV5-1; CDR3 protein: CASRPGDREKLFF
J gene: TRBJ1-1; V gene: TRBV28; CDR3 protein: CASSLSGQPGDTEAFF
J gene: TRBJ1-1; V gene: TRBV7-8; CDR3 protein: CASSTTGEGNTEAFF